A selection of T cell receptor beta chains follows, all from one sample in a study of Ad26.COV2.S vaccination and SARS-CoV-2 variants. The table came from immunoSEQ multiplex PCR; TCRdb's copy has only in-frame clones and leaves some out. In the table there are some 480,000 clones, roughly 87% of which are singletons. The sequenced sample was peripheral blood, obtained in a trial of Ad26.COV2.S vaccine versus placebo. These receptors were collected from a person aged 18-65 years who received the Ad26.COV2.S COVID-19 vaccine or a placebo. CDR3s include the opening cysteine and the closing phenylalanine or tryptophan. The D gene is left open where the match is weak. A clone size is listed for some rows: how often the clone was seen (once, few, many), or a class if it is expanded.

clone_size j_call v_call d_call cdr3_aa cdr3_nt
NA TRBJ2-7 TRBV27 TRBD2 CASSPLAGGTYEQYF TGTGCCAGCAGTCCGCTAGCGGGAGGGACCTACGAGCAGTACTTC
NA TRBJ2-3 TRBV27 NA CASSFLGADTQYF TGTGCCAGCAGTTTTTTAGGGGCAGATACGCAGTATTTT
NA TRBJ1-2 TRBV19 NA CASRERRGDYGYTF TGTGCCAGTAGGGAACGGAGGGGGGACTATGGCTACACCTTC
NA TRBJ1-2 TRBV19 NA CASSIEWTAYGYTF TGTGCCAGTAGTATAGAGTGGACAGCCTATGGCTACACCTTC
NA TRBJ2-6 TRBV2 TRBD2 CASSAGTSGIQSGANVLTF TGTGCCAGCAGTGCCGGGACTAGCGGGATACAATCTGGGGCCAACGTCCTGACTTTC
NA TRBJ2-7 TRBV9 TRBD2 CASSVGVAGRYEQYF TGTGCCAGCAGCGTAGGGGTAGCGGGACGGTACGAGCAGTACTTC
NA TRBJ2-7 TRBV5-4 NA CASSQGRTYEQYF TGTGCCAGCAGCCAGGGGAGGACCTACGAGCAGTACTTC
NA TRBJ2-2 TRBV15 NA CATSRKGSTGELFF TGTGCCACCAGCAGAAAAGGTAGTACCGGGGAGCTGTTTTTT
NA TRBJ1-1 TRBV9 NA CASSVIDRTEAFF TGTGCCAGCAGCGTAATCGACAGAACTGAAGCTTTCTTT
NA TRBJ1-1 TRBV27 NA CASRGAPFNTEAFF TGTGCCAGCAGAGGTGCCCCTTTTAACACTGAAGCTTTCTTT
NA TRBJ2-7 TRBV6-1 NA CASSERSYSYEQYF TGTGCCAGCAGTGAGCGTTCTTACTCCTACGAGCAGTACTTC
NA TRBJ1-5 TRBV7-2 NA CASSLARQDPQHF TGTGCCAGCAGCTTAGCTCGACAGGACCCCCAGCATTTT
NA TRBJ2-1 TRBV6-2/TRBV6-3 NA CASSIGAEQFF TGTGCCAGCAGTATCGGCGCTGAGCAGTTCTTC
NA TRBJ1-2 TRBV7-2 NA CASSSHLRGPAYGYTF TGTGCCAGCAGCTCACACCTCCGGGGGCCAGCCTATGGCTACACCTTC
NA TRBJ1-2 TRBV10-3 TRBD1 CAIREIRDRVRDTF TGTGCCATCAGAGAGATCCGGGACAGGGTTCGGGACACCTTC
NA TRBJ2-5 TRBV19 TRBD1 CASSITLGQGGQETQYF TGTGCCAGTAGTATTACTCTGGGACAGGGCGGCCAAGAGACCCAGTACTTC
NA TRBJ1-1 TRBV30 NA CAWRQGGRHEAFF TGTGCCTGGAGACAGGGAGGCAGACACGAAGCTTTCTTT
few TRBJ2-5 TRBV12-3/TRBV12-4 NA CASSLVETQYF TGTGCCAGCAGTTTAGTGGAGACCCAGTACTTC
NA TRBJ2-1 TRBV30 NA CATLGEGPYEQFF TGTGCCACCTTAGGGGAAGGGCCTTATGAGCAGTTCTTC
NA TRBJ1-1 TRBV10-3 NA CAISEPTGLNTEAFF TGTGCCATCAGTGAGCCGACAGGCTTGAACACTGAAGCTTTCTTT
NA TRBJ1-1 TRBV30 NA CAWGPGNTEAFF TGTGCCTGGGGTCCGGGGAACACTGAAGCTTTCTTT
NA TRBJ1-1 TRBV19 NA CASSTGQNTEAFF TGTGCCAGTAGCACAGGACAGAACACTGAAGCTTTCTTT
NA TRBJ1-4 TRBV5-1 NA CASSWDPSTNEKLFF TGCGCCAGCAGCTGGGACCCGTCAACTAATGAAAAACTGTTTTTT
NA TRBJ2-5 TRBV10-3 NA CAISEARLETQYF TGTGCCATCAGTGAAGCCAGACTGGAGACCCAGTACTTC
few TRBJ1-2 TRBV3-1/TRBV3-2 NA CASSQENVFRYSSRPGRSYGYTF TGTGCCAGCAGCCAAGAAAATGTATTCCGCTATAGTAGCCGACCGGGGAGGTCCTATGGCTACACCTTC
once TRBJ2-3 TRBV5-6 NA CASSMIADGTDTQYF TGTGCCAGCAGCATGATAGCGGACGGCACAGATACGCAGTATTTT
NA TRBJ2-5 TRBV11-2 NA CASITGSGTQYF TGTGCCAGCATTACCGGGAGCGGGACCCAGTACTTC
NA TRBJ2-3 TRBV2 TRBD2 CASSPLAGGADTQYF TGTGCCAGCAGTCCACTAGCGGGGGGAGCGGATACGCAGTATTTT
few TRBJ1-6 TRBV5-4 NA CASSPDINSPLHF TGTGCCAGCAGCCCCGACATCAATTCACCCCTCCACTTT
NA TRBJ1-1 TRBV7-8 TRBD1 CASSLGADRANAEAFF TGTGCCAGCAGCTTAGGGGCGGACAGGGCTAACGCTGAAGCTTTCTTT
NA TRBJ2-3 TRBV7-9 TRBD2 CASRLNPSGRKSTDTQYF TGTGCCAGCAGGTTGAACCCTAGCGGGAGGAAATCCACAGATACGCAGTATTTT
NA TRBJ2-4 TRBV7-9 TRBD2 CASSSPVAGRNIQYF TGTGCCAGCAGCTCCCCCGTAGCGGGGAGAAACATTCAGTACTTC
NA TRBJ2-2 TRBV5-1 NA CASSLLRPGAGELFF TGCGCCAGCAGCCTCCTCCGGCCAGGAGCCGGGGAGCTGTTTTTT
NA TRBJ1-2 TRBV7-2 NA CASSTAAGPGYTF TGTGCCAGCAGCACCGCGGCGGGGCCTGGCTACACCTTC
NA TRBJ2-1 TRBV7-3 NA CASSLMGEPVNEQFF TGTGCCAGCAGCTTGATGGGAGAACCCGTCAATGAGCAGTTCTTC
NA TRBJ1-6 TRBV27 TRBD1 CASSFSTGGLSSPLHF TGTGCCAGCAGTTTTTCCACAGGGGGGCTAAGTTCACCCCTCCACTTT
NA TRBJ1-2 TRBV28 NA CASRSYGGHLYGYTF TGTGCCAGCAGGTCGTATGGGGGGCATTTGTATGGCTACACCTTC
NA TRBJ1-6 TRBV6-5 TRBD1 CASSYSMGQGISPLHF TGTGCCAGCAGTTACTCGATGGGACAGGGGATTTCACCCCTCCACTTT
NA TRBJ2-1 TRBV7-8 NA CASSLFSRSSYNEQFF TGTGCCAGCAGCTTATTCAGCCGGAGCTCCTACAATGAGCAGTTCTTC
once TRBJ2-1 TRBV9 TRBD2 CASSPRTSGILFF TGTGCCAGCAGCCCCCGGACTAGCGGGATCCTATTCTTC
NA TRBJ1-3 TRBV6-6 NA CASTQGNTIYF TGTGCCAGCACCCAGGGAAACACCATATATTTT
NA TRBJ2-3 TRBV18 NA CASSPDETDTQYF TGTGCCAGCTCACCCGACGAGACAGATACGCAGTATTTT
NA TRBJ1-2 TRBV7-3 TRBD1 CASTPGGDRDGYTF TGTGCCAGCACCCCAGGGGGGGACAGGGATGGCTACACCTTC
NA TRBJ1-2 TRBV28 NA CASSPGGYGYTF TGTGCCAGCAGCCCCGGGGGCTATGGCTACACCTTC
NA TRBJ1-5 TRBV19 NA CASSIMGLNQPQHF TGTGCCAGTAGTATAATGGGACTGAATCAGCCCCAGCATTTT